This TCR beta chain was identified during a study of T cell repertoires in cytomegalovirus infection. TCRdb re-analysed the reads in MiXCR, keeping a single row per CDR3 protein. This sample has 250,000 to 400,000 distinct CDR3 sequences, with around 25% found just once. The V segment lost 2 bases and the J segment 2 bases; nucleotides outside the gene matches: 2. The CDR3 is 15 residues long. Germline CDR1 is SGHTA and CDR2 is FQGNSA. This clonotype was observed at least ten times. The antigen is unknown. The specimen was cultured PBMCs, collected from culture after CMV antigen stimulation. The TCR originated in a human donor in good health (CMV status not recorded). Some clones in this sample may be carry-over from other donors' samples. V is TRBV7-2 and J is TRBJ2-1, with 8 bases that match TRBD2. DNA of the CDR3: TGTGCCAGCAGCTTATGGCGGGAGGCCTACAATGAGCAGTTCTTC. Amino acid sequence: CASSLWREAYNEQFF.